The 30 T cell receptor beta chains presented below share a single source sample, sequenced in a study of beta chain features in type 1 diabetes. Expressed TCRB transcripts were sequenced after all isolated RNA was converted to cDNA. Clones were sequenced by immunoSEQ multiplex PCR, and TCRdb holds only the in-frame ones, with some missing. The sample has 300,000 to 400,000 clones; less than 10% are singletons. Sequencing was performed on central memory CD4+ T cells from blood. The receptors here all came from a woman between 18 and 29 years old in good health.

This clone was seen more than once but under ten times. The rearrangement links TRBV6-5 to TRBJ1-2; 7 nucleotides align to TRBD1. This CDR3 is 13 amino acids long. The V and J ends lost 6 bases and 9 bases, in that order; junction bases with no gene match: 10. Germline CDR1 and CDR2: MNHEY and SVGAGI. The chain's CDR3 is CASSRLTGLSYTF. CDR3 DNA: TGTGCCAGCAGCCGACTGACAGGGTTAAGCTACACCTTC.

This rearrangement joins TRBV28 to TRBJ1-2, with a possible D match to TRBD1 (6 bases). This CDR3 region has 15 residues. Trimming removed 5 bases from V and 4 bases from J, with 17 bases in between. Germline V gives CDR1 MDHEN, CDR2 SYDVKM. CDR3 amino acids: CASSLPGHPAYGYTF. CDR3 DNA sequence: TGTGCCAGCAGTCTGCCGGGACACCCAGCCTATGGCTACACCTTC.

This clone has only a few counts. V usage is TRBV7-2 and J usage is TRBJ2-5; 10 positions match TRBD1. The V segment lost 0 bases and the J segment 4 bases; nucleotides outside the gene matches: 5. The CDR3 loop spans 16 amino acids. CDR1 is SGHTA and CDR2 is FQGNSA in the germline V gene. The CDR3 DNA is TGTGCCAGCAGCTTAGCGACGACAGGGGGCGGAGAGACCCAGTACTTC. Amino acid sequence: CASSLATTGGGETQYF.

This clone occurred a few times. Other DNA sequences in this specimen translate into the identical CDR3. This chain joins TRBV15 and TRBJ1-5; D is unclear. The CDR3 loop spans 15 amino acids. Per the germline V gene, CDR1 is LNHNV and CDR2 is YYDKDF (reference sequence). Trimming cost V 0 bases and J 6 bases, with 12 bases left between them. The CDR3 here is CATSRDRGFGQPQHF. CDR3 coding DNA: TGTGCCACCAGCAGAGATAGAGGTTTCGGTCAGCCCCAGCATTTT. The entire variable domain, with the rest obtained from reference TRBV15 and TRBJ1-5, is as follows: DAMVIQNPRYQVTQFGKPVTLSCSQTLNHNVMYWYQQKSSQAPKLLFHYYDKDFNNEADTPDNFQSRRPNTSFCFLDIRSPGLGDTAMYLCATSRDRGFGQPQHFGDGTRLSIL.

This clone was detected a few times. The rearrangement links TRBV9 to TRBJ2-1; D not certain. The V gene lost 0 bases and the J gene lost 9 bases, with 10 bases spanning the gap. The CDR3 is 13 amino acids. Germline V gives CDR1 SGDLS, CDR2 YYNGEE. The CDR3 loop reads CASSVATTGEQFF. In DNA, the CDR3 is TGTGCCAGCAGCGTAGCTACTACGGGTGAGCAGTTCTTC.

V and J are TRBV19 and TRBJ2-7, with 7 bases aligning to TRBD1. The CDR3 sequence is 15 residues long. The ends lost 5 bases at V and 2 bases at J; junction bases unmatched: 9. CDR1 and CDR2 from the germline V gene are LNHDA and SQIVND (reference sequence). The CDR3 sequence is CASSATGRSAYEQYF. The CDR3 DNA is TGTGCCAGTAGTGCGACAGGGCGATCAGCCTACGAGCAGTACTTC. Drawing the rest from reference TRBV19 and TRBJ2-7, the complete variable domain is DGGITQSPKYLFRKEGQNVTLSCEQNLNHDAMYWYRQDPGQGLRLIYYSQIVNDFQKGDIAEGYSVSREKKESFPLTVTSAQKNPTAFYLCASSATGRSAYEQYFGPGTRLTVT.

This clone was seen many times. The chain couples TRBV5-5 to TRBJ2-2; the D is unclear. The CDR3 length is 16 residues. Germline V gene lookup returns CDR1 SGHKS and CDR2 YYEKEE (reference sequence). V lost 4 bases and J lost 3, with 16 bases in between. CDR3 protein: CASSLLSVPDTGELFF. CDR3 nucleotides: TGTGCCAGCAGCCTCCTTTCGGTACCTGACACCGGGGAGCTGTTTTTT. The full variable domain, completed using reference TRBV5-5 and TRBJ2-2, is DAGVTQSPTHLIKTRGQQVTLRCSPISGHKSVSWYQQVLGQGPQFIFQYYEKEERGRGNFPDRFSARQFPNYSSELNVNALLLGDSALYLCASSLLSVPDTGELFFGEGSRLTVL.

This chain uses TRBV29-1 with TRBJ1-1; D ambiguous. The CDR3 has 12 residues. Trimming left V 5 bases short and J 1 base short, with 8 bases between. Germline V gene sequence: CDR1 SQVTM, CDR2 ANQGSEA. For the CDR3, the DNA is TGCAGCGTTAGGATTCAGAACACTGAAGCTTTCTTT. Residues: CSVRIQNTEAFF. Together with reference TRBV29-1 and TRBJ1-1, the CDR3 gives the full variable domain: SAVISQKPSRDICQRGTSLTIQCQVDSQVTMMFWYRQQPGQSLTLIATANQGSEATYESGFVIDKFPISRPNLTFSTLTVSNMSPEDSSIYLCSVRIQNTEAFFGQGTRLTVV.

The table lists this clone with a few counts. The chain uses TRBV14 and TRBJ2-2; 7 nucleotides agree with TRBD2. The germline V gene encodes CDR1 SGHDN and CDR2 FVKESK. CDR3 length equals 15 residues. After removal of 4 bases from V and 7 bases from J, the junction contained 9 bases not matched to a gene. CDR3 protein: CASSRLAGEGGELFF. In DNA, the CDR3 is TGTGCCAGCAGCCGACTAGCAGGAGAGGGCGGGGAGCTGTTTTTT.

This clone was found a few times. The chain employs TRBV29-1 and TRBJ1-2; a possible D gene is TRBD1 (5 bases). Germline CDR1 SQVTM, CDR2 ANQGSEA. The CDR3 runs to 13 residues. Trimming pared 3 bases from V and 2 bases from J, leaving 10 bases between. CDR3 sequence (DNA): TGCAGCGTTGACAGGGCGGGAAACTATGGCTACACCTTC. Translating it yields CSVDRAGNYGYTF. Filled out from reference TRBV29-1 and TRBJ1-2, the complete variable domain reads SAVISQKPSRDICQRGTSLTIQCQVDSQVTMMFWYRQQPGQSLTLIATANQGSEATYESGFVIDKFPISRPNLTFSTLTVSNMSPEDSSIYLCSVDRAGNYGYTFGSGTRLTVV.

The rearrangement links TRBV15 to TRBJ1-2; no firm D call. V shed 0 bases and J shed 3 bases, with 11 bases lying between them. CDR1 is LNHNV and CDR2 is YYDKDF in the germline V gene (reference sequence). CDR3 size: 15 residues. CDR3 loop: CATSRDKTGDYGYTF. CDR3 nucleotide sequence: TGTGCCACCAGCAGAGACAAGACGGGTGACTATGGCTACACCTTC.

This clone came up many times. J is TRBJ2-1 and V is TRBV10-3; TRBD1 agrees at 7 bases. Germline V gives CDR1 ENHRY, CDR2 SYGVKD. This CDR3 is 15 amino acids long. Losses at the gene ends were 7 bases for V and 1 base for J; bases not matched to a gene: 7. The CDR3 region is CAIMIGTASYNEQFF. The CDR3, as DNA: TGTGCCATCATGATCGGGACAGCTTCCTACAATGAGCAGTTCTTC.

V is TRBV6-5 and J is TRBJ1-1; 10 bases map to TRBD1. V dropped 6 bases and J dropped 4; count of bases not matched to a gene: 5. Germline CDR1 and CDR2: MNHEY and SVGAGI. CDR3 length equals 14 residues. The CDR3 protein is CASSLGQGGTEAFF. The CDR3 nucleotides read TGTGCCAGCAGCCTCGGACAGGGGGGCACTGAAGCTTTCTTT.

This clone was seen more than once but under ten times. The chain uses TRBV5-1 and TRBJ2-2; D is unresolved. V dropped 3 bases and J dropped 0 bases, with 15 bases sitting between them. CDR1 is SGHRS, CDR2 YFSETQ, per germline. The CDR3 sequence is 17 residues long. The CDR3 loop is CASSSANLLTNTGELFF. The CDR3 coding sequence is TGCGCCAGCAGCTCCGCTAATCTCCTAACGAACACCGGGGAGCTGTTTTTT.

In regard to this clone: This sample also contains other DNA sequences that code for the same CDR3. The chain combines TRBV7-2 with TRBJ2-3; a possible D gene is TRBD2 (6 bases). The CDR3 covers 15 residues. V gave up 4 bases and J gave up 0 bases, with 11 bases separating them. Looked up from germline, CDR1 is SGHTA and CDR2 is FQGNSA. The CDR3 DNA follows: TGTGCCAGCAGCTCGGGGACTTATAGCACAGATACGCAGTATTTT. This codes for CASSSGTYSTDTQYF.

This clone was seen a handful of times. This chain links TRBV7-6 with TRBJ2-7; possibly TRBD2 for D (6 bases). This CDR3 is built from 14 residues. The V end lost 3 bases, the J end lost 5 bases, and 14 bases lay between the germline ends. Germline lookup yields CDR1 SGHVS and CDR2 FNYEAQ. For the CDR3, the DNA is TGTGCCAGCAGCTTCCGGGACTCAAGCGACGAGCAGTACTTC. Its translation is CASSFRDSSDEQYF.

The gene calls are TRBV7-9 and TRBJ2-3, with D uncertain. The germline V and J ends were trimmed by 6 bases and 4 bases, with 11 bases remaining between them. This CDR3 region has 13 residues. Per germline, CDR1 SEHNR and CDR2 FQNEAQ (reference sequence). CDR3 protein: CASSGAGSDTQYF. Here the CDR3 DNA reads TGTGCCAGCAGTGGCGCCGGGTCAGATACGCAGTATTTT.

This clone was picked up a small number of times. The chain carries TRBV15 and TRBJ2-6, with TRBD1 as a possible D gene (6 bases). This CDR3 spans 20 amino acids. V was trimmed by 1 base and J by 1 base, leaving 20 bases between them. Germline lookup yields CDR1 LNHNV and CDR2 YYDKDF (reference sequence). The CDR3 is CATSRAELDSRGSGANVLTF. DNA for the CDR3: TGTGCCACCAGCAGAGCAGAACTGGACAGTAGAGGGTCTGGGGCCAACGTCCTGACTTTC.

This clone has a handful of counts. The V gene is TRBV15, the J gene TRBJ2-5; 7 bases fit TRBD2. The CDR3 has 15 amino acids. CDR1 is LNHNV and CDR2 is YYDKDF in the germline V gene (reference sequence). V was pared by 2 bases and J by 2 bases, with 5 bases of the junction left unmatched. The CDR3 DNA follows: TGTGCCACCAGCAGACCCTCAGCGGGGCAAGAGACCCAGTACTTC. This sequence encodes CATSRPSAGQETQYF.

The V call is TRBV6-5, the J call TRBJ1-2; TRBD1 is a possible D gene (5 bases). Per the germline V gene, CDR1 is MNHEY and CDR2 is SVGAGI. The CDR3 has 12 amino acids. V was cut by 4 bases and J by 4 bases, with 7 bases left in between. The CDR3 region has the DNA TGTGCCAGCAGTTCCGACAGCTATGGCTACACCTTC. This sequence encodes CASSSDSYGYTF.

This clone has ten or more counts. For the CDR3, the DNA is TGTGCCAGCAGCTTAGATCCGACTAGCGGGACGCAGTATTTT. This translates into CASSLDPTSGTQYF. The chain employs TRBV11-2 and TRBJ2-3, with 10 nucleotides matching TRBD2. The V gene end was trimmed by 0 bases and the J gene end by 9 bases; junction bases not matched to a gene: 3. From germline, CDR1 is SGHAT and CDR2 FQNNGV. The CDR3 has 14 residues.

The rearrangement uses TRBV4-2 and TRBJ2-6; 9 nucleotides align to TRBD2. The length of the CDR3 is 18 residues. V dropped 1 base and J dropped 0; count of bases not matched to a gene: 4. The germline V gene has CDR1 LGHNA and CDR2 YNFKEQ. The CDR3 nucleotides are TGTGCCAGCAGCCAAGTGGAACTAGCGGGCTCTGGGGCCAACGTCCTGACTTTC. Its translation is CASSQVELAGSGANVLTF.

This clone was seen a few times. The chain couples TRBV7-2 to TRBJ2-5; the D is unclear. V was clipped by 5 bases and J by 5 bases, with 12 bases between them. Germline values: CDR1 SGHTA, CDR2 FQGNSA. This CDR3 is 13 amino acids long. The CDR3 loop reads CASSRASTETQYF. The CDR3 nucleotides read TGTGCCAGCAGCCGCGCCTCTACGGAGACCCAGTACTTC. Full variable domain (missing parts from reference TRBV7-2 and TRBJ2-5): GAGVSQSPSNKVTEKGKDVELRCDPISGHTALYWYRQSLGQGLEFLIYFQGNSAPDKSGLPSDRFSAERTGGSVSTLTIQRTQQEDSAVYLCASSRASTETQYFGPGTRLLVL.

This clone was counted a few times. This chain links TRBV5-1 with TRBJ2-1; D perhaps matches TRBD2 (6 bases). CDR3 length: 13 residues. V gave up 0 bases and J gave up 9 bases, with 10 bases separating them. Per germline, CDR1 SGHRS and CDR2 YFSETQ. The CDR3, as DNA: TGCGCCAGCAGCTTGGGGGTGGAGGGTGAGCAGTTCTTC. It codes for CASSLGVEGEQFF.

In this sample, this clone turned up a few times. V usage is TRBV28 and J usage is TRBJ2-3, with 10 bases aligning to TRBD2. V dropped 6 bases and J dropped 2; count of bases not matched to a gene: 5. Germline V CDR1 and CDR2: MDHEN, SYDVKM. This CDR3 has 15 residues. The CDR3 nucleotides are TGTGCCAGCAGGGAAGCGGGAGGGGCCACAGATACGCAGTATTTT. It encodes CASREAGGATDTQYF.

This clone has just a few counts. The CDR3 sequence: CASSHPSDRTDTQYF. The CDR3, as DNA: TGTGCCAGCAGCCACCCCTCGGACCGCACAGATACGCAGTATTTT. V and J are TRBV4-2 and TRBJ2-3; D not resolved. V was trimmed by 3 bases and J by 1 base, leaving 11 bases between them. Germline V gives CDR1 LGHNA, CDR2 YNFKEQ. CDR3 length: 15 residues.

The chain recombines TRBV7-8 with TRBJ2-1; 14 bases map to TRBD2. Trimming removed 5 bases from V and 7 bases from J; junction bases left unmatched: 13. The CDR3 runs to 18 residues. The germline gives CDR1 SGHVS, CDR2 FQNEAQ. The CDR3 coding sequence is TGTGCCAGCAGCAAAACTAAATCCGGGACTAGCGGGAGTAATGAGCAGTTCTTC. Its protein is CASSKTKSGTSGSNEQFF.

This clone was counted a few times. The genes are TRBV7-3 and TRBJ2-1, with TRBD2 identical over 10 bases. The CDR3 sequence is 15 residues long. Germline CDR1 reads SGHTA; CDR2 reads FQGTGA. V lost 6 bases to trimming and J lost 4 bases; unmatched junction nucleotides: 6. CDR3 nucleotides: TGTGCCAGCAGTTATACTAGCGGGATTTACAATGAGCAGTTCTTC. It specifies CASSYTSGIYNEQFF.

The V gene is TRBV15, the J gene TRBJ2-1; 9 positions agree with TRBD2. CDR3 length: 15 residues. The germline CDR1 and CDR2 sequences are LNHNV and YYDKDF (reference sequence). Trimming removed 1 base from V and 6 bases from J; junction bases left unmatched: 4. The CDR3 region is CATSRAASGVNEQFF. The CDR3 DNA reads as TGTGCCACCAGCAGAGCGGCTAGCGGGGTCAATGAGCAGTTCTTC.

V is TRBV28 and J is TRBJ2-1, with 11 bases aligning to TRBD2. Germline V lookup: CDR1 MDHEN, CDR2 SYDVKM. The CDR3 is made up of 15 amino acids. V shed 5 bases and J 5 bases; nucleotides not matched to a gene: 5. The CDR3 protein is CASSHPSGRNNEQFF. CDR3 nucleotide sequence: TGTGCCAGCAGTCACCCTAGCGGGAGGAACAATGAGCAGTTCTTC. The full variable domain, its missing parts supplied by reference TRBV28 and TRBJ2-1, is DVKVTQSSRYLVKRTGEKVFLECVQDMDHENMFWYRQDPGLGLRLIYFSYDVKMKEKGDIPEGYSVSREKKERFSLILESASTNQTSMYLCASSHPSGRNNEQFFGPGTRLTVL.